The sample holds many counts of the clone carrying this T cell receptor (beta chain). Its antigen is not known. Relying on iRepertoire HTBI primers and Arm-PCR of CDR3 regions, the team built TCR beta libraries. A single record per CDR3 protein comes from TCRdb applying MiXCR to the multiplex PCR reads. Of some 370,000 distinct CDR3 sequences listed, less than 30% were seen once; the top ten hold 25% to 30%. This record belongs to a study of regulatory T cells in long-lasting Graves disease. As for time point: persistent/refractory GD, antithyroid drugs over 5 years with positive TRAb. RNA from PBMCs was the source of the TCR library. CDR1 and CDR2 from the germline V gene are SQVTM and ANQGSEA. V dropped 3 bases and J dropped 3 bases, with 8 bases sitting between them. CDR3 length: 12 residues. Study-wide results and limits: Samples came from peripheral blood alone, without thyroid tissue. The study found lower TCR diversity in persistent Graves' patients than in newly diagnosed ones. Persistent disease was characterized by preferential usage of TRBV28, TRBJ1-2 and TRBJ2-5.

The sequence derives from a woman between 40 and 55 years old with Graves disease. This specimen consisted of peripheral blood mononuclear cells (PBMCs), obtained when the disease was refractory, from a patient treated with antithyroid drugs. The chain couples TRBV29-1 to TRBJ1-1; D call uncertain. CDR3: CSVDVRYTEAFF. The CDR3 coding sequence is TGCAGCGTTGATGTCCGCTACACTGAAGCTTTCTTT.